Here is one T cell receptor beta chain with its context. What it binds is not known. This CDR3 is 13 amino acids long. Germline V CDR1 and CDR2: MNHEY, SVGEGT. The V end lost 5 bases, the J end lost 4 bases, and 11 bases lay between the germline ends. Cultured CD4+ T cell DNA was sequenced using the Oncomine TCR Beta short-read assay. TCRdb reprocessed the PCR reads via MiXCR and lists one record per CDR3 protein. This table has several thousand distinct CDR3 sequences, approximately 48% appearing once. This sample is part of a study of vaccination and CD4 T cells after COVID-19. Treatment here: approximately nine-day PBMC culture with coronavirus spike peptide pools or control peptides (ViraFEST assay).

The clonotype was recovered from a human donor who had recovered from COVID-19. The chain couples TRBV6-2 or TRBV6-3 to TRBJ1-2; D is undetermined. Sequencing was carried out using CD4+ T cells from blood, cultured in vitro. The DNA of the CDR3 is TGTGCCAGCAGTGACGCCGGGGTCTATGGCTACACCTTC. This encodes CASSDAGVYGYTF.